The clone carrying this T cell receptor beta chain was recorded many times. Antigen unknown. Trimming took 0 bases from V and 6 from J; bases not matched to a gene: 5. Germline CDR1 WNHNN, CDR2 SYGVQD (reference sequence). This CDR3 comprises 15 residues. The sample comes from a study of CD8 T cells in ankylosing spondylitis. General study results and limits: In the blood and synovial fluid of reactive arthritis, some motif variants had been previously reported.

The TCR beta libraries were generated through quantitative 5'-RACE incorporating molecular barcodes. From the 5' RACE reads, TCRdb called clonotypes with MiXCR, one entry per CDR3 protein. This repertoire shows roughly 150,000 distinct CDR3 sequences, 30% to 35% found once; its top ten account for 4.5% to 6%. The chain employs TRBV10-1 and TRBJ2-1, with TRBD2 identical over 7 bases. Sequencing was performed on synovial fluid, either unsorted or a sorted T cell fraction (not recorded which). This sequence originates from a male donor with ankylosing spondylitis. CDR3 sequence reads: CASSESAVAGNEQFF. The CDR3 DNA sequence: TGCGCCAGCAGTGAGTCGGCGGTAGCGGGCAATGAGCAGTTCTTC.